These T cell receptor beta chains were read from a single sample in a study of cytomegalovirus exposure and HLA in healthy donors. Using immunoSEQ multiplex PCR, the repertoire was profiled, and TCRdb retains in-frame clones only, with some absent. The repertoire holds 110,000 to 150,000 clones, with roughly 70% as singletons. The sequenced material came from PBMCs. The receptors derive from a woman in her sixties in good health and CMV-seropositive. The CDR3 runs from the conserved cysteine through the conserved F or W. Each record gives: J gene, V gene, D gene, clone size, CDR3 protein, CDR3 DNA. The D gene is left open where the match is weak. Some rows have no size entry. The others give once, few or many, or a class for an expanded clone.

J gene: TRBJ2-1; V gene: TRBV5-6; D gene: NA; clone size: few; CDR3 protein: CASSFLRGVGDEQFF; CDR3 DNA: TGTGCCAGCAGCTTTCTCCGCGGGGTCGGGGATGAGCAGTTCTTC
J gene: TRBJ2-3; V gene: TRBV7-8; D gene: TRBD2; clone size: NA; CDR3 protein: CASGGDGADTQYF; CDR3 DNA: TGTGCCAGCGGGGGGGACGGAGCAGATACGCAGTATTTT
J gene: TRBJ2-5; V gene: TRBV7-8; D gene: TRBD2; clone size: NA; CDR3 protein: CASSLGTTKLETQYF; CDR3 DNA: TGTGCCAGCAGCCTAGGGACTACGAAGCTAGAGACCCAGTACTTC
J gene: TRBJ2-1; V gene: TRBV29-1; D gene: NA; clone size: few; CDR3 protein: CSVENNLGSYNEQFF; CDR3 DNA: TGCAGCGTTGAAAACAACCTAGGCTCCTACAATGAGCAGTTCTTC
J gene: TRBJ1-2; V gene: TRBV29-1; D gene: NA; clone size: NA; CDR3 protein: CSVEPRANYGYTF; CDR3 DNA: TGCAGCGTTGAGCCCAGGGCCAACTATGGCTACACCTTC
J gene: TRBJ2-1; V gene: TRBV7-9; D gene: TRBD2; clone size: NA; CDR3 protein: CASSSGPGTSGRRDNEQFF; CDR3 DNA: TGTGCCAGCAGCTCCGGACCCGGGACTAGCGGGAGACGGGACAATGAGCAGTTCTTC
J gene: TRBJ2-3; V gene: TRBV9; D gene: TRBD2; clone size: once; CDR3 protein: CASSVGSGDFTDTQYF; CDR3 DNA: TGTGCCAGCAGCGTGGGTAGCGGGGATTTCACAGATACGCAGTATTTT
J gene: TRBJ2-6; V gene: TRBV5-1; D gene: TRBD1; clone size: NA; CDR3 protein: CASSLSPGTGSGANVLTF; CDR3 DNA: TGCGCCAGCAGCTTAAGTCCCGGGACAGGGAGCGGGGCCAACGTCCTGACTTTC
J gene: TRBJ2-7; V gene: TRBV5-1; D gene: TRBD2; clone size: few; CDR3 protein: CASSLVVGQGGYEQYF; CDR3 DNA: TGCGCCAGCAGCTTGGTTGTTGGGCAGGGAGGGTACGAGCAGTACTTC
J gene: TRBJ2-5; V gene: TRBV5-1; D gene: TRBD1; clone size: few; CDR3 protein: CASSLATGGAEETQYF; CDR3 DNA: TGCGCCAGCAGCTTGGCGACAGGGGGCGCGGAGGAGACCCAGTACTTC